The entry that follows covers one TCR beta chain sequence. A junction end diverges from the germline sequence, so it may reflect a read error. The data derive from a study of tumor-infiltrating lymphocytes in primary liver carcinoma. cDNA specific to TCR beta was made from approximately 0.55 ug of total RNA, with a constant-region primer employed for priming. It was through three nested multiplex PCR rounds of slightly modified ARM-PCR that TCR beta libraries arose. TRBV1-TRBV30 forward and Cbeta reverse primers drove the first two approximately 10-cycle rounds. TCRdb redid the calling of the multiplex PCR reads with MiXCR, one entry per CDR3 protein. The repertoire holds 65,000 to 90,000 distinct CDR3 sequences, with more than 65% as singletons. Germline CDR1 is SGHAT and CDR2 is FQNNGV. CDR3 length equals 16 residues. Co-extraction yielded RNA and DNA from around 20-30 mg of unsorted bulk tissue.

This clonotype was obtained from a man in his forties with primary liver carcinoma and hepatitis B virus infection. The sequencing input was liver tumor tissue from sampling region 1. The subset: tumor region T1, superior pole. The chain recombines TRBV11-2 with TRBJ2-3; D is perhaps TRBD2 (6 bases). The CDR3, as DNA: TGTGCCAGCAGCCCCACGACTAGGGGCAGCACATATACGCAGTATTTT. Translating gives CASSPTTRGSTYTQYF.